The 8 T cell receptor beta chains below come from one sample, sequenced in a study of shared clonotypes between healthy human individuals. Data came from immunoSEQ multiplex PCR; TCRdb stores just in-frame clones and leaves some out. Of 950,000 to 1,300,000 clones listed, about 80% are singletons. Sequencing used memory CD4+ T cells sorted from blood. The subset denotes: CD45RA-negative fraction. The receptors shown here come from a man younger than 35 in good health.

This chain links TRBV28 with TRBJ1-2, with D possibly matching TRBD1 (5 bases). Germline loops: CDR1 MDHEN, CDR2 SYDVKM. The V gene lost 6 bases and the J gene lost 7 bases, with 15 bases spanning the gap. The CDR3 runs 13 residues. Here the CDR3 reads CASREGWVTGYTF. The DNA for the CDR3 is TGTGCCAGCAGAGAGGGGTGGGTCACTGGCTACACCTTC.

This clone was detected only a few times. V is TRBV7-9 and J is TRBJ1-2, with no clear D. This CDR3 comprises 14 residues. CDR1 SEHNR and CDR2 FQNEAQ come from the germline V gene (reference sequence). The V end lost 2 bases, the J end lost 4 bases, and 11 bases lay between the germline ends. CDR3 residues: CASSLLGDGYGYTF. The DNA of the CDR3 is TGTGCCAGCAGCTTATTAGGTGACGGCTATGGCTACACCTTC.

The rearrangement joins TRBV11-2 to TRBJ2-6; D not certain. Germline values: CDR1 SGHAT, CDR2 FQNNGV. The CDR3 length is 17 residues. The V end lost 5 bases, the J end lost 0 bases, and 14 bases lay between the germline ends. In DNA form, the CDR3 reads TGTGCCAGCAGCCCAGCAGGCGTATTCTCTGGGGCCAACGTCCTGACTTTC. The encoded protein is CASSPAGVFSGANVLTF.

The rearrangement links TRBV7-3 to TRBJ2-1, with TRBD1 identical over 11 bases. J gave up 6 bases and V 5 bases, and 6 bases lay outside the gene matches. Germline CDR1 reads SGHTA; CDR2 reads FQGTGA. The CDR3 loop spans 15 amino acids. CDR3 bases: TGTGCCAGCAGCCCCCCCGGGACAGGGGGCAATGAGCAGTTCTTC. It is translated as CASSPPGTGGNEQFF.

The chain couples TRBV2 to TRBJ2-7; perhaps TRBD1 as D (5 bases). Trimming pared 3 bases from V and 4 bases from J, leaving 13 bases between. The CDR3 spans 14 residues. Germline-derived CDR1 and CDR2 are SNHLY and FYNNEI. The CDR3 protein is CASSDYRTSYEQYF. The CDR3 region has the DNA TGTGCCAGCAGTGATTATCGGACATCTTACGAGCAGTACTTC.

The chain joins TRBV5-6 to TRBJ1-5; tentative D call: TRBD1 (5 bases). The V end was cut by 4 bases, the J end by 0 bases, with 11 bases between. The CDR3 totals 15 residues. Germline V gene lookup returns CDR1 SGHDT and CDR2 YYEEEE. The CDR3 DNA follows: TGTGCCAGCAGCGGAGGGACGGGTAGCAATCAGCCCCAGCATTTT. It specifies CASSGGTGSNQPQHF.

The chain has TRBV30 and TRBJ1-4; D unclear. The V gene lost 7 bases and the J gene lost 0 bases, with 12 bases spanning the gap. CDR3 length: 14 residues. CDR1 and CDR2 (germline): GTSNPN, SVGIG (reference sequence). CDR3 amino acids: CASTRRSTNEKLFF. The CDR3 nucleotides read TGTGCCTCCACCCGGAGGTCAACTAATGAAAAACTGTTTTTT.

The chain uses TRBV4-1 and TRBJ2-3; 11 bases match TRBD2. CDR1 and CDR2 from the germline V gene are MGHRA and YSYEKL. This CDR3 is 19 amino acids long. The V and J ends lost 0 bases and 0 bases, in that order; junction bases with no gene match: 8. CDR3 in DNA: TGCGCCAGCAGCCAAGAGACGGTTAGCGGGAGGGCTAGCACAGATACGCAGTATTTT. Amino acids: CASSQETVSGRASTDTQYF.